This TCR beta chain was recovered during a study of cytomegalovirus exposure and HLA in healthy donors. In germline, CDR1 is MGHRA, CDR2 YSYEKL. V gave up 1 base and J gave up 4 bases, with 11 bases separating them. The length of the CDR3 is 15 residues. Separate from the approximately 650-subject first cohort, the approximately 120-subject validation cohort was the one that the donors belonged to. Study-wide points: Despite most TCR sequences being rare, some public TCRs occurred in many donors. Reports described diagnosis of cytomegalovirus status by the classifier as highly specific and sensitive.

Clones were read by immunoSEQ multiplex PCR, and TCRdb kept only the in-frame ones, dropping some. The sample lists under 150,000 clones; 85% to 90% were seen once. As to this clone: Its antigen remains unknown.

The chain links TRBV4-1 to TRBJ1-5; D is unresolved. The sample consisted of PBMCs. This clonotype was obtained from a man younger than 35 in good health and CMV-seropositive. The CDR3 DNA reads TGCGCCAGCAGCCAAGCGGACGGAGGAAATCAGCCCCAGCATTTT. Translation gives CASSQADGGNQPQHF.